One and the same sample provided the 27 T cell receptor beta chains below, sequenced in a study of control samples from healthy donors and cancer patients. Here immunoSEQ multiplex PCR was the method, and the copy in TCRdb shows in-frame clones only, minus some. The table shows about 410,000 clones, with 90% occurring only once. Sequenced sample: PBMCs. Receptors were obtained from a man aged 35 to 55 with head and neck cancer.

The chain recombines TRBV11-2 with TRBJ1-2; TRBD1 matches at 10 bases. This CDR3 spans 17 amino acids. After removal of 5 bases from V and 8 bases from J, the junction contained 17 bases not matched to a gene. Germline CDR1 and CDR2: SGHAT and FQNNGV. CDR3 bases: TGTGCCAGCAGCGACCCCGGGACAGGGGACATAGGAAAGGGCTACACCTTC. Translation gives CASSDPGTGDIGKGYTF.

The chain recombines TRBV6-5 with TRBJ1-4; 8 nucleotides align to TRBD1. This CDR3 is 15 amino acids long. The germline gives CDR1 MNHEY, CDR2 SVGAGI. V was pared by 4 bases and J by 8 bases, with 9 bases of the junction left unmatched. The CDR3 region has the DNA TGTGCCAGCAGTTTCTCCAGGGGGCTAGGGGAAAAACTGTTTTTT. It translates to CASSFSRGLGEKLFF.

The chain combines TRBV21-1 with TRBJ1-1. TRBV21-1 is a listed pseudogene. The CDR3 consists of 18 residues. CDR3 bases: TGTGCCAGCACCGGGACTTTGGTTAAGGACCCGATGAACACTGAAGCTTTCTTT. It specifies CASTGTLVKDPMNTEAFF.

This clone was detected once. The V call is TRBV7-2, the J call TRBJ2-1; D perhaps matches TRBD1 (6 bases). Trimming removed 1 base at V and 5 bases at J, with 21 bases between. Germline V gene lookup returns CDR1 SGHTA and CDR2 FQGNSA. This CDR3 has 18 amino acids. CDR3 region: CASSLEPLQGWGNNEQFF. The CDR3 DNA reads TGTGCCAGCAGCTTAGAACCCCTACAGGGCTGGGGCAACAATGAGCAGTTCTTC.

This sequence joins TRBV19 and TRBJ1-3; D ambiguous. V was trimmed by 3 bases and J by 0 bases, leaving 12 bases between them. The CDR3 loop spans 16 amino acids. The V gene's germline CDR1 is LNHDA and CDR2 SQIVND (reference sequence). For the CDR3, the DNA is TGTGCCAGTAGTATGGTCCGGGGAAACTCTGGAAACACCATATATTTT. Translation: CASSMVRGNSGNTIYF.

This clone was detected only once. The chain carries TRBV19 and TRBJ1-5, with 10 bases fitting TRBD1. CDR3 length equals 15 residues. The V segment lost 5 bases and the J segment 1 base; nucleotides outside the gene matches: 2. Germline CDR1 reads LNHDA; CDR2 reads SQIVND (reference sequence). The CDR3 here is CASSLTGGSNQPQHF. The DNA of the CDR3 is TGTGCCAGTAGTTTGACAGGGGGCAGCAATCAGCCCCAGCATTTT.

The chain couples TRBV7-8 to TRBJ1-6, with D possibly TRBD1 on 6 matching bases. Germline lookup yields CDR1 SGHVS and CDR2 FQNEAQ. V shed 5 bases and J shed 8 bases, with 22 bases lying between them. The CDR3 totals 17 residues. This chain's CDR3 is CASSPRGGGRPDSPLHF. The CDR3 nucleotides are TGTGCCAGCAGCCCGAGGGGGGGAGGCAGGCCCGATTCACCCCTCCACTTT.

The chain uses TRBV5-6 and TRBJ2-7; TRBD2 agrees at 13 bases. The CDR3 length is 17 residues. Germline V CDR1 and CDR2: SGHDT, YYEEEE. Unmatched junction bases numbered 11, after V lost 3 bases and J lost 5 bases. This CDR3 is CASSSARLAGGHHEQYF. In DNA form, the CDR3 reads TGTGCCAGCAGCTCCGCACGACTAGCGGGAGGTCATCACGAGCAGTACTTC.

This clone was detected only a few times. This rearrangement joins TRBV11-2 to TRBJ1-5; no definite D call. The V end lost 5 bases, the J end lost 7 bases, and 18 bases lay between the germline ends. CDR3 size: 15 residues. In germline, CDR1 is SGHAT, CDR2 FQNNGV. The DNA of the CDR3 is TGTGCCAGCAGCCCAGTAACCGGGAAAGGACAGCCCCAGCATTTT. Translating gives CASSPVTGKGQPQHF.

The V and J genes are TRBV11-2 and TRBJ2-3, with 8 nucleotides matching TRBD1. V dropped 6 bases and J dropped 6; count of bases not matched to a gene: 8. The CDR3 extends over 14 amino acids. Germline CDR1 reads SGHAT; CDR2 reads FQNNGV. Written as DNA, the CDR3 is TGTGCCAGCAGTCAGGGGGCTAGCTATGATACGCAGTATTTT. It encodes CASSQGASYDTQYF.

Here the CDR3 DNA reads TGTGCCAGCCCCCCGCCCCGAAACACCATATATTTT. Translation: CASPPPRNTIYF. The chain combines TRBV6-4 with TRBJ1-3; D is undetermined. Germline lookup yields CDR1 MRHNA and CDR2 SNTAGT. The CDR3 length is 12 residues. Trimming removed 8 bases from V and 5 bases from J, with 10 bases in between.

The V gene is TRBV11-3, the J gene TRBJ2-7, with D possibly being TRBD2 (5 bases). CDR1 and CDR2 from the germline V gene are SGHNT and YENEEA. The V and J ends lost 0 bases and 5 bases respectively, with 8 bases between them. The CDR3 has 13 amino acids. CDR3 sequence (DNA): TGTGCCAGCAGCTTAGAGCGGGCTGACGAGCAGTACTTC. Protein sequence: CASSLERADEQYF.

This clone was recorded a few times. The chain has TRBV27 and TRBJ1-1; TRBD1 might be the D (5 bases). The CDR3 has 15 residues. Germline-derived CDR1 and CDR2 are MNHEY and SMNVEV (reference sequence). The germline V and J ends were trimmed by 3 bases and 0 bases, with 11 bases remaining between them. CDR3 region: CASSFLGTMNTEAFF. In DNA form, the CDR3 reads TGTGCCAGCAGTTTTTTAGGGACTATGAACACTGAAGCTTTCTTT.

The chain employs TRBV20-1 and TRBJ1-2; TRBD1 aligns across 9 bases. From germline, CDR1 is DFQATT and CDR2 SNEGSKA (reference sequence). V trimming: 3 bases; J trimming: 5 bases; junction bases outside the gene matches: 7. This CDR3 has 14 amino acids. CDR3 sequence: CSASPGQGLYGYTF. The CDR3 DNA reads as TGCAGTGCTAGTCCGGGACAGGGACTATATGGCTACACCTTC.

The chain has TRBV28 and TRBJ2-2; D gene ambiguous. The V gene lost 5 bases and the J gene lost 8 bases, with 12 bases spanning the gap. CDR3 length equals 13 residues. Germline-derived CDR1 and CDR2 are MDHEN and SYDVKM. Here the CDR3 reads CASSRPGPGELFF. The CDR3 DNA follows: TGTGCCAGCAGTAGACCGGGTCCGGGGGAGCTGTTTTTT.

This rearrangement joins TRBV19 to TRBJ2-3; 7 nucleotides agree with TRBD2. The CDR3 extends over 14 amino acids. J lost 0 bases, V lost 9 bases, and 6 bases had no gene match. Per germline, CDR1 LNHDA and CDR2 SQIVND (reference sequence). The CDR3 loop is CASFSGSSTDTQYF. For the CDR3, the DNA is TGTGCCAGCTTTAGCGGGTCTAGCACAGATACGCAGTATTTT. Filled out from reference TRBV19 and TRBJ2-3, the complete variable domain reads DGGITQSPKYLFRKEGQNVTLSCEQNLNHDAMYWYRQDPGQGLRLIYYSQIVNDFQKGDIAEGYSVSREKKESFPLTVTSAQKNPTAFYLCASFSGSSTDTQYFGPGTRLTVL.

The chain is built from TRBV24-1 and TRBJ2-2; either TRBD1 or TRBD2 may fit D (5 bases each). CDR1 is KGHDR and CDR2 is SFDVKD in the germline V gene. This CDR3 has 13 amino acids. V lost 6 bases and J lost 5, with 9 bases in between. The CDR3 spells CATSQGRTGELFF. DNA of the CDR3: TGTGCCACCAGTCAGGGACGGACCGGGGAGCTGTTTTTT.

The chain recombines TRBV6-5 with TRBJ2-3; D is ambiguous. The CDR3 is 15 residues long. The V end was cut by 0 bases, the J end by 2 bases, with 9 bases between. Germline V gene data show CDR1 as MNHEY and CDR2 as SVGAGI. The CDR3 loop reads CASSYSWRPTDTQYF. The CDR3 DNA follows: TGTGCCAGCAGTTACTCTTGGAGACCCACAGATACGCAGTATTTT.

V gene TRBV24-1 combines with J gene TRBJ1-2; TRBD1 matches at 10 bases. Germline V gene data show CDR1 as KGHDR and CDR2 as SFDVKD. J lost 8 bases, V lost 3 bases, and 11 bases had no gene match. CDR3 length: 16 residues. The CDR3 region is CATSDPSGTGEHGYTF. The CDR3 DNA reads as TGTGCCACCAGTGATCCCTCGGGGACAGGGGAACACGGCTACACCTTC.

The chain joins TRBV7-9 to TRBJ2-7, with 12 bases that match TRBD2. V dropped 1 base and J dropped 6; count of bases not matched to a gene: 1. The germline V gene has CDR1 SEHNR and CDR2 FQNEAQ (reference sequence). The CDR3 is made up of 14 amino acids. The CDR3 loop is CASSLVLAGGEQYF. DNA of the CDR3: TGTGCCAGCAGCTTAGTACTAGCGGGAGGCGAGCAGTACTTC.

J is TRBJ1-6 and V is TRBV2; 9 bases fit TRBD1. Trimming cost V 4 bases and J 6 bases; bases outside gene matches: 7. Per germline, CDR1 SNHLY and CDR2 FYNNEI. The CDR3 is 16 residues long. This chain's CDR3 is CASSGRDRAINSPLHF. DNA of the CDR3: TGTGCCAGCAGTGGGCGGGACAGGGCAATTAATTCACCCCTCCACTTT. Supplemented by reference TRBV2 and TRBJ1-6, the full variable domain reads EPEVTQTPSHQVTQMGQEVILRCVPISNHLYFYWYRQILGQKVEFLVSFYNNEISEKSEIFDDQFSVERPDGSNFTLKIRSTKLEDSAMYFCASSGRDRAINSPLHFGNGTRLTVT.

This CDR3 reads CASSQTGRGGTGELFF. The CDR3 bases are TGTGCCAGCAGCCAGACCGGGAGGGGTGGAACCGGGGAGCTGTTTTTT. V gene TRBV7-2 combines with J gene TRBJ2-2; TRBD2 matches at 8 bases. The V segment lost 5 bases and the J segment 5 bases; nucleotides outside the gene matches: 10. Germline CDR1 reads SGHTA; CDR2 reads FQGNSA. The CDR3 loop spans 16 amino acids. The full variable domain, its missing parts supplied by reference TRBV7-2 and TRBJ2-2, is GAGVSQSPSNKVTEKGKDVELRCDPISGHTALYWYRQSLGQGLEFLIYFQGNSAPDKSGLPSDRFSAERTGGSVSTLTIQRTQQEDSAVYLCASSQTGRGGTGELFFGEGSRLTVL.

The J gene is TRBJ2-4, the V gene TRBV24-1; 10 bases align to TRBD1. The CDR3 runs to 14 residues. CDR1 and CDR2 from the germline V gene are KGHDR and SFDVKD. The V gene end was trimmed by 5 bases and the J gene end by 3 bases; junction bases not matched to a gene: 0. The CDR3: CATSGTGGKNIQYF. Written as DNA, the CDR3 is TGTGCCACCAGTGGGACAGGGGGCAAAAACATTCAGTACTTC.

This clone was counted a few times. The gene calls are TRBV18 and TRBJ1-1; 10 nucleotides line up with TRBD1. This CDR3 has 14 amino acids. The junction had 2 bases not matched to a gene; V was cut back by 3 bases and J by 4 bases. Germline V gene lookup returns CDR1 KGHSH and CDR2 LQKENI. This CDR3 is CASSPDRGGTEAFF. CDR3 nucleotide sequence: TGTGCCAGCTCACCGGACAGGGGGGGCACTGAAGCTTTCTTT.

The chain uses TRBV19 and TRBJ2-3; either TRBD1 or TRBD2 may supply D (6 bases each). CDR3 length equals 16 residues. Deletions cut 2 bases from V and 2 bases from J, with 14 bases between. CDR1 and CDR2 from the germline V gene are LNHDA and SQIVND (reference sequence). The CDR3 bases are TGTGCCAGTAGTATAATCGGGGGCGGTTCCACAGATACGCAGTATTTT. Amino acid sequence: CASSIIGGGSTDTQYF.

The V and J genes are TRBV6-5 and TRBJ1-6; D gene uncertain. CDR3 length equals 16 residues. Between the trimmed V and J ends, which lost 0 bases and 1 base, there was a span of 7 bases. Germline CDR1 is MNHEY and CDR2 is SVGAGI. CDR3 residues: CASSYSRGSYNSPLHF. CDR3 DNA sequence: TGTGCCAGCAGTTACTCGCGGGGTTCCTATAATTCACCCCTCCACTTT.

The gene calls are TRBV19 and TRBJ2-3, with 8 bases lining up with TRBD2. This CDR3 has 15 amino acids. Germline V gene lookup returns CDR1 LNHDA and CDR2 SQIVND (reference sequence). The V and J ends lost 10 bases and 0 bases, in that order; junction bases with no gene match: 9. CDR3 region: CATLLRGGSTDTQYF. CDR3 coding DNA: TGTGCCACCCTATTACGGGGGGGTAGCACAGATACGCAGTATTTT.